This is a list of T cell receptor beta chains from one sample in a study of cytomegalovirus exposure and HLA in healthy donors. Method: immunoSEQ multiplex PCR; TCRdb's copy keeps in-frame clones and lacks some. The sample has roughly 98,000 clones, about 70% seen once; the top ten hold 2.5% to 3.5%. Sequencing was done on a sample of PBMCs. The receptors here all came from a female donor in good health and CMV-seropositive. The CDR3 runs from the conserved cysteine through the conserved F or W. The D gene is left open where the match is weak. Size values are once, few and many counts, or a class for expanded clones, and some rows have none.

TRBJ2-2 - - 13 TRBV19 CASSDRDTGELFF TGTGCCAGTAGTGATAGAGACACCGGGGAGCTGTTTTTT
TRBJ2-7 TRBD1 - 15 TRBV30 CAWSGRDRGLREQYF TGTGCCTGGAGCGGGCGGGACAGGGGGTTGAGGGAGCAGTACTTC
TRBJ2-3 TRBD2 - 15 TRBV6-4 CASSSTSGGADTQYF TGTGCCAGCAGTTCGACTAGCGGGGGTGCGGATACGCAGTATTTT
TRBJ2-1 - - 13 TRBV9 CASSDRPGNEQFF TGTGCCAGCAGCGACAGACCGGGGAATGAGCAGTTCTTC
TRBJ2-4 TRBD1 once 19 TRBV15 CATSRDRDRGRLAKNIQYF TGTGCCACCAGCAGAGATCGGGACAGGGGGCGGTTGGCCAAAAACATTCAGTACTTC
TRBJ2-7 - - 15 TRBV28 CASSFRGRNSYEQYF TGTGCCAGCAGTTTTAGGGGTCGGAACTCCTACGAGCAGTACTTC
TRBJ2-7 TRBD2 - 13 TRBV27 CASRTSASYEQYF TGTGCCAGCAGGACTAGCGCGTCCTACGAGCAGTACTTC
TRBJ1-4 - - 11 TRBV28 CASLTGSKLFF TGTGCCAGCCTGACAGGTTCGAAACTGTTTTTT
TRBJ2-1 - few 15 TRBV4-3 CASSQSLGPKDERFF TGCGCCAGCAGCCAATCCCTGGGGCCGAAAGATGAGCGGTTCTTC
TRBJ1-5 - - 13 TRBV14 CASSRTVNQPQHF TGTGCCAGCAGCCGGACAGTTAATCAGCCCCAGCATTTT
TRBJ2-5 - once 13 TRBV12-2 CASRRQGAETQYF TGTGCAAGTCGCAGACAGGGGGCAGAGACCCAGTACTTC
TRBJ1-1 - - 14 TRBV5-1 CASSLEGLSTEAFF TGCGCCAGCAGCTTGGAGGGGTTGAGCACTGAAGCTTTCTTT
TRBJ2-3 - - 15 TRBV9 CASSGDSARTDTQYF TGTGCCAGCAGCGGGGACTCGGCGCGCACAGATACGCAGTATTTT
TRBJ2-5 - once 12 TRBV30 CAWSTQKETQYF TGTGCCTGGAGTACACAGAAAGAGACCCAGTACTTC
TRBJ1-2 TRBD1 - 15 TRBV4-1 CASSPPGGQNYGYTF TGCGCCAGCAGCCCCCCAGGGGGACAGAACTATGGCTACACCTTC
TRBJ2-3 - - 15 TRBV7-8 CASSLAGGLQDTQYF TGTGCCAGCAGCTTAGCGGGGGGGCTTCAAGATACGCAGTATTTT
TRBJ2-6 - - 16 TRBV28 CASSHPTGSGANVLTF TGTGCCAGCAGCCACCCGACAGGCTCTGGGGCCAACGTCCTGACTTTC
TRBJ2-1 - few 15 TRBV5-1 CASSLGTGMYNEQFF TGCGCCAGCAGCTTGGGAACGGGAATGTACAATGAGCAGTTCTTC
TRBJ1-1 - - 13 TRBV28 CASSLRGGTEAFF TGTGCCAGCAGTTTGAGGGGAGGCACTGAAGCTTTCTTT
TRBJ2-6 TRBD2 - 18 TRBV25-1 CASSDQAGSPSGANVLTF TGTGCCAGCAGTGACCAAGCGGGGTCCCCATCTGGGGCCAACGTCCTGACTTTC
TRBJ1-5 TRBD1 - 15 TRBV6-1 CASSPPGTVSQPQHF TGTGCCAGCAGCCCACCCGGGACAGTCTCTCAGCCCCAGCATTTT
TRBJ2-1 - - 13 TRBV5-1 CASSLGQVNEQFF TGCGCCAGCAGCTTGGGACAGGTAAATGAGCAGTTCTTC
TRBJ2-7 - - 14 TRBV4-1 CASSRGWGLYEQYF TGCGCCAGCAGCAGGGGGTGGGGGCTCTACGAGCAGTACTTC
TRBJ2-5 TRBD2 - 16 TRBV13 CASSLWAGGYQETQYF TGTGCCAGCAGCTTATGGGCGGGGGGGTACCAAGAGACCCAGTACTTC
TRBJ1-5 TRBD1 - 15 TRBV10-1 CASNLIRGKNQPQHF TGCGCCAGCAATCTCATCAGGGGGAAGAATCAGCCCCAGCATTTT
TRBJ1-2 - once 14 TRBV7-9 CASSLAGQVYGYTF TGTGCCAGCAGCTTAGCAGGCCAGGTATATGGCTACACCTTC
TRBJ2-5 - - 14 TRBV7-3 CASSLTAYQETQYF TGTGCCAGCAGCTTAACAGCGTACCAAGAGACCCAGTACTTC
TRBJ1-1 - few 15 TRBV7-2 CASSLSGRGSTEAFF TGTGCCAGCAGCTTATCGGGCAGGGGTTCCACTGAAGCTTTCTTT
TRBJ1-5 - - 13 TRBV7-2 CASSSSGYQPQHF TGTGCCAGCAGCTCTAGCGGATATCAGCCCCAGCATTTT
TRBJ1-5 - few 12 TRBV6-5 CASSYSEGPQHF TGTGCCAGCAGTTACTCGGAGGGGCCCCAGCATTTT
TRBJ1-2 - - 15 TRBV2 CASSSLKQGPYGYTF TGTGCCAGCAGTAGCCTTAAGCAGGGGCCTTATGGCTACACCTTC
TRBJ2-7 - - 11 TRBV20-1 CSARGAYEQYF TGCAGTGCTAGAGGCGCGTACGAGCAGTACTTC
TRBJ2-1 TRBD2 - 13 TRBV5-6 CASSPGLVNEQFF TGTGCCAGCAGTCCCGGACTAGTCAATGAGCAGTTCTTC
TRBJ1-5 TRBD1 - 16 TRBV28 CASSSFYRGSNQPQHF TGTGCCAGCAGTTCCTTCTACAGGGGGAGCAATCAGCCCCAGCATTTT
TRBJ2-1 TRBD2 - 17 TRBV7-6 CASSLGPGSGSRNEQFF TGTGCCAGCAGCTTAGGGCCGGGAAGCGGGAGTCGCAATGAGCAGTTCTTC
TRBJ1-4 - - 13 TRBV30 CAWSVAGIEKLFF TGTGCCTGGAGTGTGGCAGGGATCGAAAAACTGTTTTTT
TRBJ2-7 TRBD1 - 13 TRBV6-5 CASRRQGSYEQYF TGTGCCAGCAGACGACAGGGTTCCTACGAGCAGTACTTC
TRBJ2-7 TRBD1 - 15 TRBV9 CASSVADRGLGEQYF TGTGCCAGCAGCGTAGCGGACAGGGGCCTGGGGGAGCAGTACTTC
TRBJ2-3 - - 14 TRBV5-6 CASSFRQATDTQYF TGTGCCAGCAGCTTTCGACAGGCCACAGATACGCAGTATTTT
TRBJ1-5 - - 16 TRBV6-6 CASSSRGHPGNQPQHF TGTGCCAGCAGTTCCCGGGGACACCCGGGCAATCAGCCCCAGCATTTT
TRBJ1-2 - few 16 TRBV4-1 CASSQGGRRTRYGYTF TGCGCCAGCAGCCAAGGCGGGAGAAGGACTCGCTATGGCTACACCTTC
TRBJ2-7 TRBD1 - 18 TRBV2 CASSFDSDGTGQGKSRYF TGTGCCAGCAGTTTCGACAGTGATGGTACGGGACAGGGTAAATCTAGGTACTTC
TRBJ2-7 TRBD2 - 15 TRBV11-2 CASSLGGGRTYEQYF TGTGCCAGCAGCTTAGGGGGGGGTCGGACCTACGAGCAGTACTTC
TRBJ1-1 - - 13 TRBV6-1 CASSERGTTEAFF TGTGCCAGCAGTGAACGGGGGACCACTGAAGCTTTCTTT
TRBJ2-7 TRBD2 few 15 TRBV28 CASSSAWGGSDEQYF TGTGCCAGCAGTTCGGCATGGGGGGGATCCGACGAGCAGTACTTC
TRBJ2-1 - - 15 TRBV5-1 CASSLDRLSYNEQFF TGCGCCAGCAGCTTGGACAGGCTTTCCTACAATGAGCAGTTCTTC
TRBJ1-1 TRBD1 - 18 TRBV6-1 CASSVRRGRGDWNTEAFF TGTGCCAGCAGTGTGAGGAGGGGGCGAGGAGATTGGAACACTGAAGCTTTCTTT
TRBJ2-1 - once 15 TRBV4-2 CASSVGQVSYNEQFF TGTGCCAGCAGCGTAGGCCAGGTGTCCTACAATGAGCAGTTCTTC
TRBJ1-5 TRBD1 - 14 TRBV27 CASRERGRNQPQHF TGTGCCAGCCGTGAGAGGGGGCGGAATCAGCCCCAGCATTTT
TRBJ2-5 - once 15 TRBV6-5 CASSYTSGVMETQYF TGTGCCAGCAGTTACACATCAGGGGTGATGGAGACCCAGTACTTC
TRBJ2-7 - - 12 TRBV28 CASTTLGDEQYF TGTGCCAGCACCACACTCGGAGACGAGCAGTACTTC
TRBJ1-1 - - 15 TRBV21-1 CASSKVGTGTSEAFF -
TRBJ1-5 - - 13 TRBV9 CASSARINQPQHF TGTGCCAGCAGCGCCAGAATAAATCAGCCCCAGCATTTT